The 12 T cell receptor beta chains below all came from one sample that was sequenced in a study of T cell responses to AZD1222 COVID-19 vaccine. Data came from immunoSEQ multiplex PCR; TCRdb stores just in-frame clones and leaves some out. The data hold some 79,000 clones, with approximately 85% observed a single time. The sequences come from peripheral blood, collected 28 days after the second AZD1222 dose. The receptor source for this set is an adult who received the AZD1222 COVID-19 vaccine.

The V and J genes are TRBV30 and TRBJ1-2; D not resolved. The germline CDR1 and CDR2 sequences are GTSNPN and SVGIG (reference sequence). V was cut by 0 bases and J by 8 bases, with 13 bases left in between. This CDR3 contains 13 residues. CDR3 sequence (DNA): TGTGCCTGGAGTGTTTACGGGAATCGGGGCTACACCTTC. Amino acid sequence: CAWSVYGNRGYTF.

This rearrangement joins TRBV7-3 to TRBJ1-2; unclear D gene. CDR1 and CDR2 from the germline V gene are SGHTA and FQGTGA. Trimming shortened V by 2 bases and J by 8 bases, and 9 bases separated the two germline ends. The CDR3 runs 12 residues. The CDR3 nucleotides read TGTGCCAGCAGCTTAGGTTCACAAGGCTACACCTTC. Amino acids: CASSLGSQGYTF.

V and J are TRBV28 and TRBJ1-2; D uncertain. The CDR3 consists of 14 residues. Germline CDR1 is MDHEN and CDR2 is SYDVKM. The V gene lost 5 bases and the J gene lost 4 bases, with 14 bases spanning the gap. CDR3 sequence: CASSPPTPSYGYTF. Written as DNA, the CDR3 is TGTGCCAGCAGTCCCCCGACTCCTAGCTATGGCTACACCTTC.

V is TRBV2 and J is TRBJ2-7; 12 bases line up with TRBD2. There are 18 residues in the CDR3. J gave up 4 bases and V 3 bases, and 13 bases lay outside the gene matches. From germline, CDR1 is SNHLY and CDR2 FYNNEI. CDR3 nucleotide sequence: TGTGCCAGCAGTGAGGCGGGCCGGCTAGCGGGAGGGAGGTACGAGCAGTACTTC. Its protein product is CASSEAGRLAGGRYEQYF.

The V and J genes are TRBV27 and TRBJ2-2; 9 positions agree with TRBD1. Germline V lookup: CDR1 MNHEY, CDR2 SMNVEV (reference sequence). The CDR3 runs to 16 residues. V was clipped by 8 bases and J by 7 bases; unmatched bases: 14. The CDR3, as DNA: TGTGCCAGCCAAACTTCCGGGACAGGGATTTTCGGGGAGCTGTTTTTT. Residues: CASQTSGTGIFGELFF.

The chain carries TRBV5-4 and TRBJ1-5, with D tentatively TRBD1 (5 bases). The germline gives CDR1 SGHNT, CDR2 YYREEE (reference sequence). CDR3 length equals 14 residues. With 5 bases removed from V and 2 bases from J, the gap between germline ends came to 11 bases. The CDR3 region has the DNA TGTGCCAGCAGGCCGTGGGGCGGCAATCAGCCCCAGCATTTT. Its protein is CASRPWGGNQPQHF.

CDR3 sequence reads: CASSLTSGRLQETQYF. Here the CDR3 DNA reads TGTGCCAGCAGCTTAACTTCGGGGCGACTCCAAGAGACCCAGTACTTC. The chain carries TRBV7-8 and TRBJ2-5; perhaps D is TRBD1 or TRBD2 (5 bases each). Germline CDR1 reads SGHVS; CDR2 reads FQNEAQ. The CDR3 runs 16 residues. The V gene lost 2 bases and the J gene lost 1 base, with 14 bases spanning the gap.

The chain couples TRBV10-3 to TRBJ2-7; possibly TRBD1 for D (6 bases). The V and J ends lost 10 bases and 5 bases respectively, with 18 bases between them. The CDR3 contains 13 residues. The germline CDR1 and CDR2 sequences are ENHRY and SYGVKD. This CDR3 reads CASRDILGDEQYF. The CDR3 DNA reads as TGTGCCAGCAGGGACATCCTTGGGGACGAGCAGTACTTC.

This clone was counted a few times. This rearrangement joins TRBV3-1 (or the pseudogene TRBV3-2) to TRBJ2-7; 8 bases fit TRBD1. Germline-derived CDR1 and CDR2 are LGHDT and YNNKEL (reference sequence). V lost 3 bases to trimming and J lost 1 base; unmatched junction nucleotides: 5. There are 15 residues in the CDR3. In nucleotides, the CDR3 is TGTGCCAGCAGCCACCCCGGGGACAGGTCCTACGAGCAGTACTTC. Encoded protein: CASSHPGDRSYEQYF.

This rearrangement joins TRBV12-5 to TRBJ1-5; TRBD1 matches 7 bases. The CDR3 runs 15 residues. V lost 5 bases, J lost 6 bases, and 10 bases stayed unmatched. The germline CDR1 and CDR2 sequences are LGHNT and FRNRAP. The CDR3 coding sequence is TGTGCTAGTGGTACCGATGGACAGGCTGGTCAGCCCCAGCATTTT. Protein sequence: CASGTDGQAGQPQHF. Together with reference TRBV12-5 and TRBJ1-5, the CDR3 gives the full variable domain: DARVTQTPRHKVTEMGQEVTMRCQPILGHNTVFWYRQTMMQGLELLAYFRNRAPLDDSGMPKDRFSAEMPDATLATLKIQPSEPRDSAVYFCASGTDGQAGQPQHFGDGTRLSIL.

This chain uses TRBV19 with TRBJ1-1; possibly TRBD1 for D (5 bases). In germline, CDR1 is LNHDA, CDR2 SQIVND (reference sequence). CDR3 size: 17 residues. V lost 7 bases to trimming and J lost 4 bases, with 25 bases between them. For the CDR3, the DNA is TGTGCCAGTATCCCGAGCGATTATTCGTCAGGGAGCACTGAAGCTTTCTTT. Its protein product is CASIPSDYSSGSTEAFF.

This rearrangement joins TRBV19 to TRBJ1-2; 9 bases align to TRBD1. The CDR3 length is 15 residues. V lost 7 bases and J lost 0; bases outside the gene matches: 6. Germline V gene lookup returns CDR1 LNHDA and CDR2 SQIVND (reference sequence). CDR3 protein: CASIGTGTSNYGYTF. In DNA, the CDR3 is TGTGCCAGTATTGGGACAGGGACCTCTAACTATGGCTACACCTTC.